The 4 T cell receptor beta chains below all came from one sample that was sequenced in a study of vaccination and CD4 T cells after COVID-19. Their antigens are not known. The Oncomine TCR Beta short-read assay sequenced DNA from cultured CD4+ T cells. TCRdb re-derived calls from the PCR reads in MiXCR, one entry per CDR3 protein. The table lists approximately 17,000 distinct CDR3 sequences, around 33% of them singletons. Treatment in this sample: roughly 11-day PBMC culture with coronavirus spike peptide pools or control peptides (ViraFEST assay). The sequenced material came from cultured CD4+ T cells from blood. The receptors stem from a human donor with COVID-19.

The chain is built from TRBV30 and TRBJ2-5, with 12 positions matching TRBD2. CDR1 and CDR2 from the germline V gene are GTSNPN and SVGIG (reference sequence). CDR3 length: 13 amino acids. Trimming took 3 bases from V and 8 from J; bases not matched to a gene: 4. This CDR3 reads CAWSKTSGGTQYF. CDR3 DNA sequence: TGTGCCTGGAGCAAGACTAGCGGGGGAACCCAGTACTTC.

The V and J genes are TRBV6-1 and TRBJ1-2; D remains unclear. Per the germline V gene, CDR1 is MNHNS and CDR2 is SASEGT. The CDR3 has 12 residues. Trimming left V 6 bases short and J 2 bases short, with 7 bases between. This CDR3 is CASSPRNYGYTF. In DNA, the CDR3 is TGTGCCAGCAGCCCCCGCAACTATGGCTACACCTTC.

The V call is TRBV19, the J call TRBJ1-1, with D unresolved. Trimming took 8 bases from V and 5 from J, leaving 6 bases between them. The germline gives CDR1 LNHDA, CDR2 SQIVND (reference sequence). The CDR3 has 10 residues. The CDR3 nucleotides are TGTGCCAGTGGCAGGACTGAAGCTTTCTTT. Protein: CASGRTEAFF.

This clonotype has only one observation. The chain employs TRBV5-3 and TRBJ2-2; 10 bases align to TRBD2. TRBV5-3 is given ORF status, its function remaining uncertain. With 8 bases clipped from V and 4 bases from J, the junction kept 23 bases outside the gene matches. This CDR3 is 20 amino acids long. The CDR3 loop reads CASSQPRTGSGGQGTGELFF. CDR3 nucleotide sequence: TGTGCCAGCAGCCAACCCCGTACCGGTAGCGGGGGGCAGGGCACCGGGGAGCTGTTTTTT.